These 24 T cell receptor beta chains were sequenced from one sample in a study of shared clonotypes between healthy human individuals. Clones were sequenced by immunoSEQ multiplex PCR, and TCRdb holds only the in-frame ones, with some missing. The sample comprises roughly 2.6 million clones, around 94% of which are singletons, and 0.13% to 0.15% rests with the top ten. Sequencing was done on a sample of naive CD4+ T cells sorted from blood. Indicated subset: CD45RA+ positively selected. These receptors came from a man between 18 and 35 years old in good health.

The V gene is TRBV6-1, the J gene TRBJ1-5; D uncertain. The V gene's germline CDR1 is MNHNS and CDR2 SASEGT. The length of the CDR3 is 12 residues. V was trimmed by 7 bases and J by 9 bases, leaving 13 bases between them. DNA of the CDR3: TGTGCCAGCACCACGGCCGAGGCGCCCCAGCATTTT. It translates to CASTTAEAPQHF.

This sequence joins TRBV6-6 and TRBJ2-1; 9 bases are shared with TRBD2. Trimming removed 0 bases from V and 8 bases from J; junction bases left unmatched: 5. This CDR3 has 15 amino acids. Germline loops: CDR1 MNHNY, CDR2 SVGAGI (reference sequence). This chain's CDR3 is CASSYSGLALDEQFF. In DNA, the CDR3 is TGTGCCAGCAGTTACTCGGGACTAGCCCTCGATGAGCAGTTCTTC.

This clone was seen a few times. This same CDR3 is encoded by further DNA sequences in the sample. The rearrangement uses TRBV6-5 and TRBJ2-7; TRBD1 matches 7 bases. J gave up 1 base and V 6 bases, and 6 bases lay outside the gene matches. Germline loops: CDR1 MNHEY, CDR2 SVGAGI. There are 14 residues in the CDR3. DNA for the CDR3: TGTGCCAGCAGGTCCCCGGGACAGTCCTACGAGCAGTACTTC. It yields the protein CASRSPGQSYEQYF.

V usage is TRBV18 and J usage is TRBJ1-1; 8 bases are shared with TRBD1. The CDR3 totals 13 residues. The germline CDR1 and CDR2 sequences are KGHSH and LQKENI. V was pared by 4 bases and J by 11 bases, with 9 bases of the junction left unmatched. CDR3 loop: CASSRGQGERAFF. As DNA, the CDR3 is TGTGCCAGCTCACGCGGACAGGGCGAACGGGCTTTCTTT.

V is TRBV19 and J is TRBJ1-5; 10 nucleotides line up with TRBD1. Germline lookup yields CDR1 LNHDA and CDR2 SQIVND (reference sequence). V was clipped by 5 bases and J by 6 bases; unmatched bases: 10. The CDR3 spans 16 residues. The CDR3 region is CASSPTTGGSVQPQHF. The CDR3 nucleotides are TGTGCCAGTAGTCCAACGACAGGGGGCTCGGTTCAGCCCCAGCATTTT.

V usage is TRBV7-2 and J usage is TRBJ1-2, with TRBD1 as a possible D gene (6 bases). CDR3 length: 15 residues. The germline CDR1 and CDR2 sequences are SGHTA and FQGNSA. V gave up 4 bases and J gave up 7 bases, with 19 bases separating them. The CDR3 DNA reads as TGTGCCAGCAGCTCCTACAGGGCCTCTCAGGGTGGCTACACCTTC. Translating gives CASSSYRASQGGYTF.

The chain has TRBV6-1 and TRBJ1-2; D gene uncertain. The germline V and J ends were trimmed by 3 bases and 6 bases, with 11 bases remaining between them. Germline V gene sequence: CDR1 MNHNS, CDR2 SASEGT. The CDR3 covers 13 residues. CDR3 amino acids: CASSDPNINGYTF. In nucleotides, the CDR3 is TGTGCCAGCAGTGACCCAAATATTAATGGCTACACCTTC.

The chain couples TRBV9 to TRBJ1-3; 7 bases are shared with TRBD1. This CDR3 comprises 14 residues. With 4 bases clipped from V and 2 bases from J, the junction kept 3 bases outside the gene matches. The V gene's germline CDR1 is SGDLS and CDR2 YYNGEE. The CDR3 reads CASSLGGTGNTIYF. The CDR3 nucleotides read TGTGCCAGCAGCTTAGGGGGCACTGGAAACACCATATATTTT.

The V call is TRBV2, the J call TRBJ2-7; 11 bases are shared with TRBD1. The ends lost 4 bases at V and 6 bases at J; junction bases unmatched: 2. The CDR3 runs to 13 residues. Germline CDR1 SNHLY, CDR2 FYNNEI. The CDR3 reads CASSGGQGGEQYF. Written as DNA, the CDR3 is TGTGCCAGCAGTGGGGGACAGGGGGGCGAGCAGTACTTC.

J is TRBJ2-7 and V is TRBV11-2, with D perhaps TRBD2 (5 bases). The CDR3 is 14 amino acids. CDR1 SGHAT and CDR2 FQNNGV come from the germline V gene. The germline V and J ends were trimmed by 5 bases and 6 bases, with 17 bases remaining between them. The CDR3 loop reads CASSAQRTGGEQYF. CDR3 bases: TGTGCCAGCAGCGCACAAAGGACTGGCGGCGAGCAGTACTTC.

The rearrangement joins TRBV10-3 to TRBJ1-5; D remains unclear. The V gene lost 10 bases and the J gene lost 7 bases, with 20 bases spanning the gap. There are 14 residues in the CDR3. Germline V gene sequence: CDR1 ENHRY, CDR2 SYGVKD. CDR3 sequence: CATSEEVLGQPQHF. The CDR3 coding sequence is TGTGCCACCTCGGAGGAGGTTCTGGGACAGCCCCAGCATTTT.

The chain has TRBV7-2 and TRBJ2-2; D perhaps matches TRBD2 (5 bases). The CDR3 has 17 residues. Germline V gene lookup returns CDR1 SGHTA and CDR2 FQGNSA. The germline V and J ends were trimmed by 2 bases and 0 bases, with 13 bases remaining between them. The CDR3 is CASSLSPGRANTGELFF. The CDR3 nucleotides are TGTGCCAGCAGCTTATCTCCCGGGCGGGCGAACACCGGGGAGCTGTTTTTT.

The genes are TRBV4-1 and TRBJ2-5, with 10 bases fitting TRBD2. CDR3 length equals 15 residues. The V gene's germline CDR1 is MGHRA and CDR2 YSYEKL. J gave up 5 bases and V 4 bases, and 7 bases lay outside the gene matches. CDR3 sequence reads: CASSPSGSTRETQYF. The CDR3 DNA is TGCGCCAGCAGCCCTAGCGGGAGTACCCGGGAGACCCAGTACTTC.

The V call is TRBV7-6, the J call TRBJ2-5; D is unclear. Germline V gene data show CDR1 as SGHVS and CDR2 as FNYEAQ. V was cut by 2 bases and J by 0 bases, with 4 bases left in between. This CDR3 has 13 amino acids. The CDR3 bases are TGTGCCAGCAGCTTAATGAACCAAGAGACCCAGTACTTC. Its translation is CASSLMNQETQYF.

The chain is built from TRBV5-5 and TRBJ1-6; D is unclear. Trimming stripped 0 bases from V and 7 bases from J, with 8 bases between. Looked up from germline, CDR1 is SGHKS and CDR2 is YYEKEE (reference sequence). The CDR3 extends over 14 amino acids. CDR3 protein: CASSLGGGNSPLHF. Here the CDR3 DNA reads TGTGCCAGCAGCTTGGGGGGAGGCAATTCACCCCTCCACTTT.

As concerns this clone: The sample carries other DNA sequences with the same CDR3. The chain employs TRBV30 and TRBJ1-1; D uncertain. The CDR3 runs 12 residues. Trimming cost V 0 bases and J 2 bases, with 4 bases left between them. Germline CDR1 GTSNPN, CDR2 SVGIG (reference sequence). CDR3: CAWSVRNTEAFF. The CDR3 DNA reads TGTGCCTGGAGTGTACGTAACACTGAAGCTTTCTTT.

This clone came up once. The chain couples TRBV6-5 to TRBJ1-2; D is unclear. This CDR3 is built from 12 residues. Germline CDR1 reads MNHEY; CDR2 reads SVGAGI. V was clipped by 7 bases and J by 2 bases, with 8 bases between them. The CDR3 coding sequence is TGTGCCAGCATAGGGCAGAACTATGGCTACACCTTC. Protein: CASIGQNYGYTF.

V and J are TRBV29-1 and TRBJ1-2; the D is unclear. Trimming left V 3 bases short and J 6 bases short, with 14 bases between. The germline CDR1 and CDR2 sequences are SQVTM and ANQGSEA. The CDR3 sequence is 13 residues long. CDR3 coding DNA: TGCAGCGTTGAGAGTACAGCCCGAAATGGCTACACCTTC. Translated: CSVESTARNGYTF.

The chain couples TRBV7-6 to TRBJ2-7; TRBD2 matches at 8 bases. Trimming took 5 bases from V and 2 from J; bases not matched to a gene: 5. Germline loops: CDR1 SGHVS, CDR2 FNYEAQ. The CDR3 is 14 amino acids. CDR3 bases: TGTGCCAGCAGCCCGGGACTAGTCGCCTACGAGCAGTACTTC. Amino acids: CASSPGLVAYEQYF.

The rearrangement joins TRBV9 to TRBJ2-1; TRBD2 agrees at 10 bases. The CDR3 runs to 14 residues. Germline lookup yields CDR1 SGDLS and CDR2 YYNGEE. The junction had 3 bases not matched to a gene; V was cut back by 4 bases and J by 5 bases. CDR3 protein: CASSITSGNNEQFF. The CDR3 DNA is TGTGCCAGCAGCATCACTAGCGGGAACAATGAGCAGTTCTTC.

V and J are TRBV6-4 and TRBJ1-6, with TRBD1 matching over 8 bases. The V gene's germline CDR1 is MRHNA and CDR2 SNTAGT. The CDR3 spans 18 residues. After removal of 4 bases from V and 0 bases from J, the junction contained 8 bases not matched to a gene. The CDR3: CASSVSGQGSSYNSPLHF. CDR3 nucleotide sequence: TGTGCCAGCAGTGTTTCCGGACAGGGCAGCTCCTATAATTCACCCCTCCACTTT.

A note on this clone: Other DNA sequences in this specimen translate into the identical CDR3. The rearrangement links TRBV6-5 to TRBJ2-7; 7 positions match TRBD2. Trimming removed 8 bases from V and 0 bases from J; junction bases left unmatched: 4. Germline CDR1 reads MNHEY; CDR2 reads SVGAGI. The CDR3 totals 13 residues. Written as DNA, the CDR3 is TGTGCCAGCCGCCGGGGGGTCTCCTACGAGCAGTACTTC. It encodes CASRRGVSYEQYF.

CDR3 sequence reads: CASSEFEGGKYSNQPQHF. Written as DNA, the CDR3 is TGTGCCAGCAGTGAGTTTGAAGGAGGGAAGTATAGCAATCAGCCCCAGCATTTT. The rearrangement links TRBV6-1 to TRBJ1-5, with D hard to call. Per the germline V gene, CDR1 is MNHNS and CDR2 is SASEGT. Deletions cut 3 bases from V and 0 bases from J, with 18 bases between. The CDR3 contains 18 residues.

Notes on this clone: At one boundary the junction diverges from the germline segment, which might be a read error. The chain joins TRBV6-5 to TRBJ1-6; D may be TRBD1 (6 bases). The germline V gene encodes CDR1 MNHEY and CDR2 SVGAGI. The CDR3 is made up of 14 amino acids. The CDR3 protein is CAISEGQSNSPLHF. CDR3 in DNA: TGTGCCATCAGTGAAGGACAGTCTAATTCACCCCTCCACTTT.